One and the same sample provided the 22 T cell receptor beta chains below, sequenced in a study of OX40 agonist ivuxolimab in advanced cancers. Libraries were prepared through the immunoSEQ multiplex PCR assay. In its TCRdb copy, this immuneACCESS table keeps in-frame sequences only and misses some clones. Where compared with another copy, unresolved V genes explain less than half of these, and the others have no known cause. This sample gives about 98,000 clones in total; approximately 90% of them show up just once. The biggest ten clones account for 0.75% to 0.95% of the sample. The sample in question was CD4+ or CD8+ T cells sorted from blood, obtained in a trial of the OX40 agonist ivuxolimab. The receptors derive from an adult with an advanced solid tumor such as melanoma, head and neck, liver or kidney cancer.

The chain joins TRBV6-5 to TRBJ1-6; TRBD1 is a possible D gene (6 bases). The germline V gene has CDR1 MNHEY and CDR2 SVGAGI. Trimming stripped 2 bases from V and 7 bases from J, with 12 bases between. The length of the CDR3 is 15 residues. The CDR3 is CASSYEGGLNSPLHF. CDR3 sequence (DNA): TGTGCCAGCAGTTACGAGGGGGGGTTAAATTCACCCCTCCACTTT.

The rearrangement uses TRBV29-1 and TRBJ2-7; 8 bases line up with TRBD1. V shed 6 bases, J shed 1 base, and the junction held 5 bases outside the gene matches. The CDR3 consists of 13 residues. The germline V gene has CDR1 SQVTM and CDR2 ANQGSEA. Here the CDR3 reads CSVGDRGSYEQYF. In DNA form, the CDR3 reads TGCAGCGTCGGTGACAGGGGTTCCTACGAGCAGTACTTC.

J is TRBJ2-4 and V is TRBV7-2; 7 bases match TRBD1. Trimming removed 3 bases from V and 11 bases from J; junction bases left unmatched: 4. The germline V gene has CDR1 SGHTA and CDR2 FQGNSA. This CDR3 comprises 12 residues. The CDR3 sequence is CASSLRTGLQYF. The CDR3, as DNA: TGTGCCAGCAGCTTGAGGACAGGTCTTCAGTACTTC.

This chain joins TRBV5-1 and TRBJ2-3, with a tentative D call TRBD2 (6 bases). This CDR3 spans 18 amino acids. Germline V gene sequence: CDR1 SGHRS, CDR2 YFSETQ. V lost 0 bases and J 3 bases, leaving 20 bases between the germline ends. The CDR3 loop is CASSLGGLLRALTDTQYF. CDR3 nucleotides: TGCGCCAGCAGCTTGGGGGGACTCCTTCGTGCGCTGACAGATACGCAGTATTTT.

The table lists this clone with a few counts. This rearrangement joins TRBV18 to TRBJ2-2; TRBD2 aligns across 13 bases. Losses at the gene ends were 3 bases for V and 6 bases for J; bases not matched to a gene: 4. The CDR3 length is 16 residues. Germline-derived CDR1 and CDR2 are KGHSH and LQKENI. CDR3 sequence: CASSPTGLAGSGELFF. In DNA, the CDR3 is TGTGCCAGCTCACCGACGGGACTAGCGGGATCCGGGGAGCTGTTTTTT.

Only one count was recorded for this clone. J is TRBJ2-3 and V is TRBV9; TRBD2 aligns across 13 bases. V was pared by 3 bases and J by 6 bases, with 7 bases of the junction left unmatched. CDR1 and CDR2 (germline): SGDLS, YYNGEE. This CDR3 region has 16 residues. CDR3 amino acids: CASSAPGLAGSDTQYF. CDR3 coding DNA: TGTGCCAGCAGCGCGCCGGGACTAGCGGGATCCGATACGCAGTATTTT.

This clone was observed once. The chain employs TRBV4-1 and TRBJ2-3; 9 nucleotides line up with TRBD2. The CDR3 has 15 residues. Germline lookup yields CDR1 MGHRA and CDR2 YSYEKL. Germline trimming cut 1 base from V and 6 bases from J; bases unmatched to any gene: 5. CDR3 in amino acids: CASSQVLAGRDTQYF. The CDR3 DNA reads as TGCGCCAGCAGCCAAGTTCTAGCGGGGAGGGATACGCAGTATTTT.

The V call is TRBV29-1, the J call TRBJ2-3, with TRBD1 matching 8 bases. This CDR3 has 13 residues. Germline lookup yields CDR1 SQVTM and CDR2 ANQGSEA. V trimming: 5 bases; J trimming: 5 bases; junction bases outside the gene matches: 6. CDR3 nucleotides: TGCAGCGTTTCAGGGGGCATGGGAGATACGCAGTATTTT. This encodes CSVSGGMGDTQYF.

This sequence joins TRBV5-5 and TRBJ2-2; 9 bases are a match to TRBD2. V lost 4 bases and J lost 3; bases outside the gene matches: 10. The CDR3 is 17 residues long. Germline V gives CDR1 SGHKS, CDR2 YYEKEE (reference sequence). CDR3 sequence reads: CASSPRSGRFDTGELFF. DNA for the CDR3: TGTGCCAGCAGCCCCAGGAGCGGGAGGTTCGACACCGGGGAGCTGTTTTTT.

This rearrangement joins TRBV7-9 to TRBJ1-4; D gene unclear. The V gene lost 1 base and the J gene lost 8 bases, with 8 bases spanning the gap. Germline CDR1 is SEHNR and CDR2 is FQNEAQ (reference sequence). There are 13 residues in the CDR3. CDR3 in amino acids: CASSLDKGEKLFF. CDR3 in DNA: TGTGCCAGCAGCTTAGATAAGGGAGAAAAACTGTTTTTT. Supplemented by reference TRBV7-9 and TRBJ1-4, the full variable domain reads DTGVSQNPRHKITKRGQNVTFRCDPISEHNRLYWYRQTLGQGPEFLTYFQNEAQLEKSRLLSDRFSAERPKGSFSTLEIQRTEQGDSAMYLCASSLDKGEKLFFGSGTQLSVL.

The rearrangement links TRBV27 to TRBJ2-1; no reliable D call. The CDR3 totals 11 residues. Trimming took off 3 bases at V and 4 bases at J, with 1 base between the two ends. Germline V gives CDR1 MNHEY, CDR2 SMNVEV (reference sequence). This CDR3 reads CASSFYNEQFF. CDR3 DNA: TGTGCCAGCAGTTTTTACAATGAGCAGTTCTTC.

This chain connects TRBV6-5 to TRBJ1-1; no clear D. CDR3 length equals 14 residues. Germline assignment: CDR1 MNHEY and CDR2 SVGAGI. V lost 5 bases to trimming and J lost 0 bases, with 10 bases between them. Here the CDR3 DNA reads TGTGCCAGCAGTAAAAAGGGAATGAACACTGAAGCTTTCTTT. This encodes CASSKKGMNTEAFF.

The chain couples TRBV4-2 to TRBJ2-7; D possibly corresponds to TRBD2 (6 bases). The germline V gene encodes CDR1 LGHNA and CDR2 YNFKEQ. CDR3 length: 15 residues. Trimming shortened V by 0 bases and J by 2 bases, and 11 bases separated the two germline ends. In nucleotides, the CDR3 is TGTGCCAGCAGCCAAGACTGGGGACTTACCTACGAGCAGTACTTC. Encoded protein: CASSQDWGLTYEQYF.

The rearrangement uses TRBV7-3 and TRBJ2-2, with D tentatively TRBD2 (5 bases). CDR1 and CDR2 from the germline V gene are SGHTA and FQGTGA. Trimming cost V 5 bases and J 6 bases, with 10 bases left between them. This CDR3 has 13 amino acids. Written as DNA, the CDR3 is TGTGCCAGCAGCCCTACGGGGTCCGGGGAGCTGTTTTTT. Its translation: CASSPTGSGELFF.

The chain joins TRBV5-6 to TRBJ1-2; 10 nucleotides match TRBD1. Germline V gene sequence: CDR1 SGHDT, CDR2 YYEEEE. J lost 4 bases, V lost 4 bases, and 10 bases had no gene match. The CDR3 length is 16 residues. This CDR3 reads CASSRWGQGSGYGYTF. The CDR3 DNA is TGTGCCAGCAGCCGATGGGGACAGGGGTCAGGCTATGGCTACACCTTC.

J is TRBJ2-7 and V is TRBV6-6; 7 nucleotides line up with TRBD2. The CDR3 is 16 residues long. After removal of 8 bases from V and 0 bases from J, the junction contained 13 bases not matched to a gene. Germline V CDR1 and CDR2: MNHNY, SVGAGI (reference sequence). For the CDR3, the DNA is TGTGCCAGCTACTCCGCACTAGCGTTTCGCTCCTACGAGCAGTACTTC. It encodes CASYSALAFRSYEQYF.

This chain connects TRBV9 to TRBJ2-1, with 7 bases lining up with TRBD1. Germline CDR1 SGDLS, CDR2 YYNGEE. This CDR3 is 16 amino acids long. V was clipped by 3 bases and J by 4 bases; unmatched bases: 10. CDR3 DNA: TGTGCCAGCAGCGCCAAGGGGGCTTCGGAGTACAATGAGCAGTTCTTC. It is translated as CASSAKGASEYNEQFF.

This clone was detected only once. The gene calls are TRBV6-1 and TRBJ1-5; possible D gene TRBD1, 6 bases. Trimming shortened V by 6 bases and J by 4 bases, and 13 bases separated the two germline ends. Per germline, CDR1 MNHNS and CDR2 SASEGT. The CDR3 totals 14 residues. CDR3 loop: CASRSDRTNQPQHF. Written as DNA, the CDR3 is TGTGCCAGCAGATCCGACAGGACTAATCAGCCCCAGCATTTT.

The V call is TRBV18, the J call TRBJ2-2; weak D call: TRBD1 (6 bases). V shed 3 bases and J shed 4 bases, with 12 bases lying between them. The CDR3 is 15 residues long. Germline loops: CDR1 KGHSH, CDR2 LQKENI. The CDR3 reads CASSPGATLTGELFF. In DNA form, the CDR3 reads TGTGCCAGCTCACCGGGGGCGACACTCACCGGGGAGCTGTTTTTT.

The chain joins TRBV5-1 to TRBJ1-2; TRBD1 agrees at 9 bases. The germline CDR1 and CDR2 sequences are SGHRS and YFSETQ. With 0 bases clipped from V and 8 bases from J, the junction kept 8 bases outside the gene matches. CDR3 length: 15 residues. CDR3 nucleotide sequence: TGCGCCAGCAGCTTGGCGGACAGGGGAAATTCCGGCTACACCTTC. As protein: CASSLADRGNSGYTF.

The rearrangement links TRBV7-9 to TRBJ1-2; 8 bases fit TRBD1. V was pared by 5 bases and J by 14 bases, with 7 bases of the junction left unmatched. The CDR3 loop spans 11 amino acids. Germline CDR1 reads SEHNR; CDR2 reads FQNEAQ (reference sequence). The CDR3 reads CASSGDRGQTF. In nucleotides, the CDR3 is TGTGCCAGCAGCGGCGACAGGGGTCAGACCTTC.

The chain combines TRBV5-8 with TRBJ2-3, with D unclear. The CDR3 spans 12 residues. In germline, CDR1 is SGHTS, CDR2 YDEGEE. Deletions cut 1 base from V and 7 bases from J, with 7 bases between. The CDR3 DNA is TGTGCCAGCAGCTTGTTTCAGAATACGCAGTATTTT. Protein: CASSLFQNTQYF.